These 12 T cell receptor beta chains came from one sample sequenced in a study of blood T cell repertoires in COVID-19. Only in-frame clones appear in the TCRdb table, and some are missing; sequencing was by immunoSEQ multiplex PCR. The sample lists more than 200,000 clones, 83% occurring once. The sequencing sample was made of peripheral blood. The receptors were sampled from a woman aged 40-49 years with active or convalescent COVID-19.

The V gene is TRBV29-1, the J gene TRBJ1-6, with TRBD1 as a possible D gene (6 bases). Trimming took 4 bases from V and 4 from J, leaving 8 bases between them. The CDR3 consists of 13 residues. The germline gives CDR1 SQVTM, CDR2 ANQGSEA. The CDR3 loop is CSVAQGYNSPLHF. The CDR3 region has the DNA TGCAGCGTTGCCCAGGGGTATAATTCACCCCTCCACTTT.

This clone was detected only once. V usage is TRBV5-1 and J usage is TRBJ2-2; the match to TRBD1 covers 7 bases. The junction had 10 bases not matched to a gene; V was cut back by 6 bases and J by 5 bases. The CDR3 has 15 residues. Germline CDR1 is SGHRS and CDR2 is YFSETQ. The CDR3 reads CASKPVTGSTGELFF. The CDR3 DNA sequence: TGCGCCAGCAAGCCAGTGACAGGGTCAACCGGGGAGCTGTTTTTT.

The chain recombines TRBV7-7 with TRBJ2-2; TRBD1 agrees at 9 bases. This CDR3 is built from 15 residues. Germline CDR1 reads SSHAT; CDR2 reads FNYEAQ (reference sequence). The CDR3 protein is CASGLQGANTGELFF. CDR3 nucleotides: TGTGCTAGCGGACTACAGGGGGCCAACACCGGGGAGCTGTTTTTT.

This clone was recorded a few times. The chain combines TRBV5-5 with TRBJ2-1; perhaps TRBD2 as D (5 bases). The V and J ends lost 0 bases and 1 base respectively, with 8 bases between them. CDR3 length: 15 residues. The germline CDR1 and CDR2 sequences are SGHKS and YYEKEE (reference sequence). The DNA of the CDR3 is TGTGCCAGCAGCTTGGAGACGGGGTCCTACAATGAGCAGTTCTTC. Amino acids: CASSLETGSYNEQFF.

This clone was seen only once. The gene calls are TRBV5-1 and TRBJ2-6; 8 positions agree with TRBD2. V was pared by 1 base and J by 0 bases, with 6 bases of the junction left unmatched. The CDR3 spans 18 residues. Looked up from germline, CDR1 is SGHRS and CDR2 is YFSETQ. This CDR3 reads CASSLQTSGSSGANVLTF. In DNA, the CDR3 is TGCGCCAGCAGCTTGCAAACTAGCGGAAGCTCTGGGGCCAACGTCCTGACTTTC.

CDR3 sequence: CASSPGQGSLYNSPLHF. The CDR3 nucleotides read TGTGCCAGCAGCCCCGGACAGGGGTCCCTCTATAATTCACCCCTCCACTTT. The gene calls are TRBV5-4 and TRBJ1-6; 9 bases line up with TRBD1. The germline CDR1 and CDR2 sequences are SGHNT and YYREEE (reference sequence). This CDR3 comprises 17 residues. J lost 3 bases, V lost 4 bases, and 8 bases had no gene match. Based on the CDR3 plus reference TRBV5-4 and TRBJ1-6, the full variable domain is ETGVTQSPTHLIKTRGQQVTLRCSSQSGHNTVSWYQQALGQGPQFIFQYYREEENGRGNFPPRFSGLQFPNYSSELNVNALELDDSALYLCASSPGQGSLYNSPLHFGNGTRLTVT.

This chain links TRBV2 with TRBJ2-3; TRBD1 might be the D (6 bases). The CDR3 has 15 amino acids. Looked up from germline, CDR1 is SNHLY and CDR2 is FYNNEI. The V end was cut by 3 bases, the J end by 3 bases, with 13 bases between. The CDR3 DNA follows: TGTGCCAGCAGTGACGTGGGGGCTGGTACAGATACGCAGTATTTT. It yields the protein CASSDVGAGTDTQYF.

J is TRBJ1-4 and V is TRBV4-1; the match to TRBD1 covers 12 bases. Germline V gene data show CDR1 as MGHRA and CDR2 as YSYEKL. V was pared by 5 bases and J by 4 bases, with 5 bases of the junction left unmatched. This CDR3 is built from 16 residues. The CDR3 nucleotides are TGCGCCAGCAGCTCCCGGGACAGGGGGCTTAATGAAAAACTGTTTTTT. Its protein is CASSSRDRGLNEKLFF.

In this sample, this clone turned up once. The genes are TRBV7-8 and TRBJ1-5; D is perhaps TRBD1 (5 bases). Per germline, CDR1 SGHVS and CDR2 FQNEAQ. The CDR3 is 17 amino acids. Trimming removed 1 base at V and 3 bases at J, with 16 bases between. CDR3 sequence (DNA): TGTGCCAGCAGCTTAGGAGGGGCCGGGGGTATCAATCAGCCCCAGCATTTT. This codes for CASSLGGAGGINQPQHF.

This clone was counted a single time. V is TRBV5-4 and J is TRBJ2-3, with 7 bases matching TRBD2. Germline-derived CDR1 and CDR2 are SGHNT and YYREEE (reference sequence). The CDR3 contains 16 residues. V shed 7 bases, J shed 0 bases, and the junction held 11 bases outside the gene matches. The DNA for the CDR3 is TGTGCCAGCGCAGGTTTGGCGGGAGAGAGCACAGATACGCAGTATTTT. It codes for CASAGLAGESTDTQYF.

The chain links TRBV5-1 to TRBJ1-1, with TRBD1 matching 7 bases. The V gene end was trimmed by 2 bases and the J gene end by 7 bases; junction bases not matched to a gene: 2. The CDR3 has 12 residues. CDR1 is SGHRS, CDR2 YFSETQ, per germline. CDR3 nucleotides: TGCGCCAGCAGCTTACAGGGGATTGAAGCTTTCTTT. Translated: CASSLQGIEAFF.

V and J are TRBV3-1 (or the pseudogene TRBV3-2) and TRBJ1-6; TRBD1 matches 8 bases. The germline gives CDR1 LGHDT, CDR2 YNNKEL (reference sequence). J gave up 9 bases and V 1 base, and 5 bases lay outside the gene matches. There are 15 residues in the CDR3. Written as DNA, the CDR3 is TGTGCCAGCAGCCAAGGAACAGGGGGGATTTCACCCCTCCACTTT. Translation gives CASSQGTGGISPLHF.